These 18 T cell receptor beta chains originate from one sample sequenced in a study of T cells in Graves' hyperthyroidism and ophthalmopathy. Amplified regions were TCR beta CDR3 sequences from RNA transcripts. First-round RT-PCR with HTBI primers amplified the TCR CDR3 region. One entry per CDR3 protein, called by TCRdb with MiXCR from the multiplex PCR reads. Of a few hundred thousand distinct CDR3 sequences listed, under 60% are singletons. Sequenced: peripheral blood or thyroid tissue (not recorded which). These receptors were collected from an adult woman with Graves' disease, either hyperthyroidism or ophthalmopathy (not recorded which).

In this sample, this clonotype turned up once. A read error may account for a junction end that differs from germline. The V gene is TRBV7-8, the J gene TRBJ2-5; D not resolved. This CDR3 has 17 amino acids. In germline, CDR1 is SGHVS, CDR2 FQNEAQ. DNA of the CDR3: TGTGCCAGCAACTTATTAGGGCGCCCCAAATTCCAAGAGACCCAGTACTTC. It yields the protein CASNLLGRPKFQETQYF.

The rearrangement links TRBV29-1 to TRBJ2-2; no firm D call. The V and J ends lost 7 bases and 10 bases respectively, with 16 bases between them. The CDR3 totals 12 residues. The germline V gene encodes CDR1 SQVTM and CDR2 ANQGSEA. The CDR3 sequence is CSALESSEELFF. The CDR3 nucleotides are TGCAGCGCCCTGGAGTCTTCCGAGGAGCTGTTTTTT.

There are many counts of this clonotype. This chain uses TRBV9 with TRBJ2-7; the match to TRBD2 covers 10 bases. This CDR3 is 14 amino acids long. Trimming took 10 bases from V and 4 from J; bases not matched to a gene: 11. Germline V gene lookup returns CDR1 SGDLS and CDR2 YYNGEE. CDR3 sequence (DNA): TGTGCCGCATATAGCGGGAGGAAGGGTTACGAGCAGTACTTC. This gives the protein CAAYSGRKGYEQYF.

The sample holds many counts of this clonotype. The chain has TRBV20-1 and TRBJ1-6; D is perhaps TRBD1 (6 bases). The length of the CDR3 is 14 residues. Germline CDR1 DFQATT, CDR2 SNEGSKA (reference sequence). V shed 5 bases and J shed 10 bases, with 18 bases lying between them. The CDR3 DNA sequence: TGCAGTGCTCTTATTACAGGGTTTCGGTCACCCCTCCACTTT. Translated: CSALITGFRSPLHF.

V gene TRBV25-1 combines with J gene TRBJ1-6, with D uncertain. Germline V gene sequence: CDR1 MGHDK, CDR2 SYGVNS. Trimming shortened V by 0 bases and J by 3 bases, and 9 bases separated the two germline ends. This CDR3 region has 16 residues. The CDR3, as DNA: TGTGCCAGCAGTGAATATGCAGGCTTCTATAATTCACCCCTCCACTTT. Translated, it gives CASSEYAGFYNSPLHF.

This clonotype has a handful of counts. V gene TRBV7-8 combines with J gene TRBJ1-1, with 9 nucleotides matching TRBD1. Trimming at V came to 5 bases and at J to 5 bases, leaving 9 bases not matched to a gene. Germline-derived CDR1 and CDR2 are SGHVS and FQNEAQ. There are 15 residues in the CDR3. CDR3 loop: CASSTHRGQETEAFF. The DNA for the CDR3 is TGTGCCAGCAGCACCCACAGGGGGCAAGAAACTGAAGCTTTCTTT.

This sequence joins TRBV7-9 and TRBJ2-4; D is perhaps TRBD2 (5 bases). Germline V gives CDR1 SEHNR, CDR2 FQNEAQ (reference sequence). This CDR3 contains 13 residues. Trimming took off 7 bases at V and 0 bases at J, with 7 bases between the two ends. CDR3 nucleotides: TGTGCCAGCACCGGACTAGCCAAAAACATTCAGTACTTC. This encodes CASTGLAKNIQYF.

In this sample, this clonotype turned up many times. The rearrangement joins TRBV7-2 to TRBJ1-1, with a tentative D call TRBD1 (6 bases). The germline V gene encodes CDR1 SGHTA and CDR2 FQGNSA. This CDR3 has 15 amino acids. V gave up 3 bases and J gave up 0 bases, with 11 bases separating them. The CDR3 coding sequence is TGTGCCAGCAGCTTCGGACGGGACATGAACACTGAAGCTTTCTTT. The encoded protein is CASSFGRDMNTEAFF. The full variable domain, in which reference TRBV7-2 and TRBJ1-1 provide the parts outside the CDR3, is GAGVSQSPSNKVTEKGKDVELRCDPISGHTALYWYRQSLGQGLEFLIYFQGNSAPDKSGLPSDRFSAERTGGSVSTLTIQRTQQEDSAVYLCASSFGRDMNTEAFFGQGTRLTVV.

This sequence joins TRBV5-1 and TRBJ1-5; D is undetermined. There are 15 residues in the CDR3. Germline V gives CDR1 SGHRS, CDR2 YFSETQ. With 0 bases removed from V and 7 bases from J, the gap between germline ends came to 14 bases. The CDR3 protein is CASSLASGMGQPQHF. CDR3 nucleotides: TGCGCCAGCAGCTTGGCCTCTGGGATGGGACAGCCCCAGCATTTT.

This chain's CDR3 is CSAPELAGVDTQYF. The CDR3 coding sequence is TGCAGTGCTCCCGAGCTAGCGGGAGTTGATACGCAGTATTTT. V is TRBV20-1 and J is TRBJ2-3, with 10 bases lining up with TRBD2. The germline gives CDR1 DFQATT, CDR2 SNEGSKA (reference sequence). The CDR3 covers 14 residues. The J segment lost 6 bases and the V segment lost 5 bases, leaving 8 bases of the junction unmatched.

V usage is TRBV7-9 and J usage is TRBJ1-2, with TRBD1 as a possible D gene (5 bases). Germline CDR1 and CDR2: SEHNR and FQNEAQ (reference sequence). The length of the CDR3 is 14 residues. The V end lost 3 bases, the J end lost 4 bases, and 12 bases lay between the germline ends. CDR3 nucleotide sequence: TGTGCCAGCAGCTTGGGGCAGGTGCCCTATGGCTACACCTTC. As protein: CASSLGQVPYGYTF.

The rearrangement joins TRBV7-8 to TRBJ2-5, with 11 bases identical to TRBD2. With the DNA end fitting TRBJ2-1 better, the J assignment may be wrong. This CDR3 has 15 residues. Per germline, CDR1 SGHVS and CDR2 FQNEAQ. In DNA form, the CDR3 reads TGTGCCAGCAGCACTAGCGGGGGATCCTACAATGAGCAGTTCTTC. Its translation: CASSTSGGSYNEQFF.

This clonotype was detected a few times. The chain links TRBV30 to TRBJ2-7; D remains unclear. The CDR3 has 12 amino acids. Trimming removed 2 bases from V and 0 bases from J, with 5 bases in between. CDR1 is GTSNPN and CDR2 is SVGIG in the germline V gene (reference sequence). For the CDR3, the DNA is TGTGCCTGGAGTCCTATCTCCTACGAGCAGTACTTC. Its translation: CAWSPISYEQYF.

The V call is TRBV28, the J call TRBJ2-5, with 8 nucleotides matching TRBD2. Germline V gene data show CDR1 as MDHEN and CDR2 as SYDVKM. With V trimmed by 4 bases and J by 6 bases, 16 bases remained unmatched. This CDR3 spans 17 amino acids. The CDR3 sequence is CASSSSGVAGYVKTQYF. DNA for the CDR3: TGTGCCAGCAGTTCCTCAGGGGTAGCGGGATATGTTAAGACCCAGTACTTC.

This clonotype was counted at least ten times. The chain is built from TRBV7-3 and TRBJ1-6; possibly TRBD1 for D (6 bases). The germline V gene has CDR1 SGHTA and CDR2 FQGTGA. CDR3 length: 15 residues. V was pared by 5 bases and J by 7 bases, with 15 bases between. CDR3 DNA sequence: TGTGCCAGCAGCCCAAGTGGGGGGCTGAATTCACCCCTCCACTTT. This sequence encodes CASSPSGGLNSPLHF.

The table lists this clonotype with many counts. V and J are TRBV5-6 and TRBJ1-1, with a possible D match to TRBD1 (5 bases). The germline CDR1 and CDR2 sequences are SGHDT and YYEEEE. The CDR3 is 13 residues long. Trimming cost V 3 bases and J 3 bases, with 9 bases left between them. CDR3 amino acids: CASSWGPDTEAFF. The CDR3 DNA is TGTGCCAGCAGCTGGGGACCGGACACTGAAGCTTTCTTT. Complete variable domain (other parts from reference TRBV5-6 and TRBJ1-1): DAGVTQSPTHLIKTRGQQVTLRCSPKSGHDTVSWYQQALGQGPQFIFQYYEEEERQRGNFPDRFSGHQFPNYSSELNVNALLLGDSALYLCASSWGPDTEAFFGQGTRLTVV.

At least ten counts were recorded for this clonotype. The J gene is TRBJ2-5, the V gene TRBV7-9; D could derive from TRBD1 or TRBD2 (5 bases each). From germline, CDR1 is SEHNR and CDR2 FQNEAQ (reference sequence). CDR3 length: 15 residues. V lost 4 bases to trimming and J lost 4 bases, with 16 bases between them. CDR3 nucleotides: TGTGCCAGCAGCTCCAAGGGACCCCCAGGAGAGACCCAGTACTTC. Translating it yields CASSSKGPPGETQYF.

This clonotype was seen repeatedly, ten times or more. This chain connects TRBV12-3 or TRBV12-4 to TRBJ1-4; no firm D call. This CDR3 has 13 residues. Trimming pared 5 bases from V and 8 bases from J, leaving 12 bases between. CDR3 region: CASSLWTAEKLFF. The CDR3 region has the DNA TGTGCCAGCAGTCTGTGGACGGCAGAAAAACTGTTTTTT.